The entry below describes one T cell receptor (beta chain). These data come from a study of blood T cells in healthy people across ages. CDR1 is MNHNS and CDR2 is SASEGT in the germline V gene. Trimming shortened V by 4 bases and J by 6 bases, and 21 bases separated the two germline ends. The CDR3 is 17 residues long. It was with a sample-barcoded 5' primer and a J-beta primer mix that a second PCR of roughly 7 to 12 cycles was run. TCRdb called the 5' RACE reads again in MiXCR, with one record for every CDR3 protein. The table shows about 1 million distinct CDR3 sequences, with 25% occurring only once. The same data also went into a second study, on T cells of mothers and their children. That publication notes: Related and unrelated pairs show similar thymic shaping of TCR recombination output.

The rearrangement uses TRBV6-1 and TRBJ2-2, with D perhaps TRBD1 (5 bases). Source material: blood. This receptor was obtained from a girl aged 2 to 10 in good health. The CDR3 region is CASSADFWVGQSGELFF. In nucleotides, the CDR3 is TGTGCCAGCAGTGCGGATTTTTGGGTGGGGCAATCCGGGGAGCTGTTTTTT.